The 5 T cell receptor beta chains below all came from one sample that was sequenced in a study of graft-versus-host responses after intestinal transplantation (dated by TCRdb to the early 2020s). Receptors were amplified or captured by the immunoSEQ multiplex PCR assay. The clones in this table, taken by TCRdb from immuneACCESS, are in-frame only. Not every clone is retained; where verified, under half of the shortfall comes from an unresolved V gene, and the cause of the rest is unknown. A total of 80,000 to 85,000 clones appear in this sample, about nine tenths of them only once. Clones ranked in the top ten supply 0.09% to 0.1% of the sample. Sample time point, as interpreted from the label and publication: cells obtained before transplantation from donor or recipient. What these receptors recognize is not known. Sequenced material: unstimulated CD4+ T cells sorted from spleen or lymph node cells, taken before intestinal transplant. The receptors originated from a human donor who received an intestinal transplant.

V gene TRBV4-3 combines with J gene TRBJ1-4, with D possibly being TRBD1 (5 bases). Trimming removed 0 bases at V and 4 bases at J, with 21 bases between. CDR3 length: 19 amino acids. Germline CDR1 reads LGHNA; CDR2 reads YSLEER. The DNA of the CDR3 is TGCGCCAGCAGCCAAGATTTACGGGGAGGGGCGGCAAATAATGAAAAACTGTTTTTT. This gives the protein CASSQDLRGGAANNEKLFF.

J is TRBJ1-1 and V is TRBV5-1; 9 bases fit TRBD1. Unmatched junction bases numbered 3, after V lost 2 bases and J lost 4 bases. This CDR3 has 14 amino acids. The germline V gene has CDR1 SGHRS and CDR2 YFSETQ. The CDR3 bases are TGCGCCAGCAGCTTTTTGGACAGGGGCACTGAAGCTTTCTTT. Translating gives CASSFLDRGTEAFF.

V and J are TRBV7-9 and TRBJ2-3, with D possibly TRBD2 on 7 matching bases. CDR1 is SEHNR and CDR2 is FQNEAQ in the germline V gene (reference sequence). Trimming cost V 1 base and J 5 bases, with 13 bases left between them. This CDR3 has 15 amino acids. CDR3 nucleotides: TGTGCCAGCAGCTTAGAGGGGGGGGGTGTAGATACGCAGTATTTT. Its protein product is CASSLEGGGVDTQYF.

The chain carries TRBV29-1 and TRBJ2-1, with 10 bases matching TRBD1. V gave up 7 bases and J gave up 7 bases; unmatched junction bases: 4. This CDR3 has 12 amino acids. The germline CDR1 and CDR2 sequences are SQVTM and ANQGSEA. The CDR3 DNA reads TGCAGCGCCGGGACAGGGGTGAATGAGCAGTTCTTC. Its protein product is CSAGTGVNEQFF.

The rearrangement links TRBV5-1 to TRBJ1-1, with 9 bases lining up with TRBD1. CDR1 SGHRS and CDR2 YFSETQ come from the germline V gene. This CDR3 contains 14 residues. The trim removed 6 bases at V and 8 bases at J, leaving 11 bases unmatched. Here the CDR3 reads CASTSQDRGGEAFF. The CDR3 nucleotides are TGCGCCAGCACTAGCCAGGACAGGGGAGGAGAAGCTTTCTTT.